The sequence of this TCR beta chain was determined in a study of control samples from healthy donors and cancer patients. Germline values: CDR1 LGHDT, CDR2 YNNKEL (reference sequence). Trimming pared 4 bases from V and 10 bases from J, leaving 14 bases between. This CDR3 is built from 14 residues. Measured with immunoSEQ multiplex PCR; TCRdb has only the in-frame clones, and not every one. The profile covers about 130,000 clones, with around 92% appearing a single time and about 0.6% taken by the ten largest. Sequences were obtained from PBMCs. This TCR was recovered from an elderly man with head and neck cancer. The V call is TRBV3-1 (or the pseudogene TRBV3-2), the J call TRBJ1-6; TRBD1 is a possible D gene (5 bases). CDR3 sequence: CASSRRQSESPLHF. The CDR3 coding sequence is TGTGCCAGCAGCCGCCGACAGTCGGAATCACCCCTCCACTTT.